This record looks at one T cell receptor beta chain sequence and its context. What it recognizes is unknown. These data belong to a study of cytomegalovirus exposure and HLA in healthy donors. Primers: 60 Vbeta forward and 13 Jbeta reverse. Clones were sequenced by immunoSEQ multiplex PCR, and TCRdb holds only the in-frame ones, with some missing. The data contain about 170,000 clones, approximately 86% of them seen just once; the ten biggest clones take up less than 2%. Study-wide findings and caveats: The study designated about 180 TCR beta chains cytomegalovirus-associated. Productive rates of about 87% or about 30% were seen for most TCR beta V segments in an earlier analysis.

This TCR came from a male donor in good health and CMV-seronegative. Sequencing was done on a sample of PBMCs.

CDR3 residues: CASSLAISYEQYF. The CDR3 DNA follows: TGTGCCAGCAGTTTGGCCATTTCCTACGAGCAGTACTTC. This chain uses TRBV27 with TRBJ2-7; D not certain. There are 13 residues in the CDR3. The V and J ends lost 3 bases and 1 base respectively, with 7 bases between them. The V gene's germline CDR1 is MNHEY and CDR2 SMNVEV (reference sequence).